This TCR beta chain was identified in a study of long-term antiretroviral therapy in people with HIV. Findings and caveats of the study: Relative to control repertoires, HIV repertoires exhibited narrower CDR3 length ranges.

Sequencing relied on immunoSEQ assay v3.0, run at survey level. The repertoire was sequenced with immunoSEQ multiplex PCR; TCRdb's copy has only in-frame clones and lacks some. This table has tens of thousands of clones, over 80% appearing once. Regarding this clone: Its antigen is unknown.

The material sequenced was unsorted PBMCs, taken approximately 2.9 years after starting antiretroviral therapy. This receptor was identified in a man aged 25-45 years with HIV.

The CDR3 nucleotides are TGTGCCAGCAGCATTCGCTTCGGGAACACTGAAGCTTTCTTT. It encodes CASSIRFGNTEAFF. The chain is built from TRBV6-5 and TRBJ1-1; D is uncertain. With 6 bases removed from V and 1 base from J, the gap between germline ends came to 12 bases. CDR1 is MNHEY and CDR2 is SVGAGI in the germline V gene. The CDR3 is 14 amino acids.